The sequence of this T cell receptor beta chain was determined in a study of T cells after yellow fever vaccination. This clonotype was seen at least ten times. Its cognate antigen is unknown. TCRdb reprocessed the 5' RACE reads with MiXCR, giving one entry per CDR3 protein. The sample yields 230,000 or so distinct CDR3 sequences, about 3.7% seen once. Germline loops: CDR1 MNHEY, CDR2 SVGEGT. V lost 7 bases and J 5 bases, leaving 21 bases between the germline ends. This CDR3 region has 15 residues. Findings and caveats of the study: Clones that expanded after primary vaccination mostly reappeared after the booster (just under 98% CD4, roughly 90% CD8).

This TCR was recovered from a young man who received the YFV17D yellow fever vaccine. The rearrangement links TRBV6-2 or TRBV6-3 to TRBJ2-7, with D perhaps matching TRBD1 (5 bases). The sample consisted of PBMCs, taken 15 days after the yellow fever booster vaccination. The CDR3 DNA reads TGTGCCAGCACCAATCCATCGTCTCCCAGGGACGAGCAGTACGTC. Translated: CASTNPSSPRDEQYV.